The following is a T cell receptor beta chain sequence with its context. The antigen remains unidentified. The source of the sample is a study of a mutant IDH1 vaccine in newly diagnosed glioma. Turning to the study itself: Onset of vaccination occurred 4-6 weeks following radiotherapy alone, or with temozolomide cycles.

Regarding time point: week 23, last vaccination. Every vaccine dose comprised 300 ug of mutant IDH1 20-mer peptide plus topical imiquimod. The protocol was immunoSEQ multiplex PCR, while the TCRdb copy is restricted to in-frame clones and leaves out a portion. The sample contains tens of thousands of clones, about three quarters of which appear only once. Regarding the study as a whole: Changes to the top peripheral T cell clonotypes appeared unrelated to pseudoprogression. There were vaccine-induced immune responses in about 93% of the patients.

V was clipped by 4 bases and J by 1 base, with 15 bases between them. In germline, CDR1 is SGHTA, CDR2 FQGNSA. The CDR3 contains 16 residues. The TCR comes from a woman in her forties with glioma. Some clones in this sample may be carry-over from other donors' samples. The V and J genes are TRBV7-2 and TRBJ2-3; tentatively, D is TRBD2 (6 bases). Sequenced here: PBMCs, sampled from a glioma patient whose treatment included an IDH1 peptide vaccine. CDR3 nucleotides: TGTGCCAGCAGCTATTACGGGACTCTCCGCACAGATACGCAGTATTTT. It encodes CASSYYGTLRTDTQYF.